Shown below are 21 T cell receptor beta chains from a single sample sequenced in a study of CD4 T cells in relation to SARS-CoV-2 and coronaviruses. Sequencing used immunoSEQ multiplex PCR; TCRdb keeps in-frame clones, though not all of them. The data hold some 22,000 clones, with around 72% observed a single time. These receptors lack a known antigen. Before the COVID-19 pandemic, during about 2011-2018, CD4+ T cells were taken from unexposed donors. The cells were cultured for approximately ten days before CD4+ T cells were isolated. The sample comprised CD4+ T cells from PBMCs, cultured in vitro. These receptors were taken from a human donor in good health.

This chain links TRBV6-2 or TRBV6-3 with TRBJ2-1; 7 positions match TRBD2. The J segment lost 4 bases and the V segment lost 4 bases, leaving 7 bases of the junction unmatched. In germline, CDR1 is MNHEY, CDR2 SVGEGT. The CDR3 contains 15 residues. The CDR3 is CASSSSGAQYNEQFF. In nucleotides, the CDR3 is TGTGCCAGCAGTTCAAGCGGGGCCCAGTACAATGAGCAGTTCTTC.

The chain uses TRBV10-3 and TRBJ2-1; D unresolved. The CDR3 loop spans 14 amino acids. CDR1 ENHRY and CDR2 SYGVKD come from the germline V gene. The ends were cut back, 3 bases at V and 6 bases at J, with 12 bases in the middle. CDR3 bases: TGTGCCATCAGTGAAGGGTCCTCGACCAATGAGCAGTTCTTC. Amino acid sequence: CAISEGSSTNEQFF.

This clone has only a few counts. The chain has TRBV29-1 and TRBJ2-3; 7 bases fit TRBD1. The germline V gene has CDR1 SQVTM and CDR2 ANQGSEA. This CDR3 region has 13 residues. The V and J ends lost 6 bases and 1 base, in that order; junction bases with no gene match: 4. DNA of the CDR3: TGCAGCGTGAGACAGGGAGGCACAGATACGCAGTATTTT. This codes for CSVRQGGTDTQYF.

The chain is built from TRBV5-8 and TRBJ2-6; D call uncertain. Trimming cost V 2 bases and J 0 bases, with 12 bases left between them. Germline loops: CDR1 SGHTS, CDR2 YDEGEE. The CDR3 totals 17 residues. The CDR3 loop is CASSLGNLGSGANVLTF. CDR3 DNA: TGTGCCAGCAGCTTAGGAAATTTGGGCTCTGGGGCCAACGTCCTGACTTTC. Full variable domain (remainder filled in from reference TRBV5-8 and TRBJ2-6): EAGVTQSPTHLIKTRGQQATLRCSPISGHTSVYWYQQALGLGLQFLLWYDEGEERNRGNFPPRFSGRQFPNYSSELNVNALELEDSALYLCASSLGNLGSGANVLTFGAGSRLTVL.

This clone was seen more than once but under ten times. The rearrangement joins TRBV11-2 to TRBJ1-2; the D is unclear. Germline values: CDR1 SGHAT, CDR2 FQNNGV. CDR3 size: 13 residues. With 3 bases removed from V and 3 bases from J, the gap between germline ends came to 8 bases. As DNA, the CDR3 is TGTGCCAGCAGCTTGGACGACGACTATGGCTACACCTTC. Its translation is CASSLDDDYGYTF. Together with reference TRBV11-2 and TRBJ1-2, the CDR3 gives the full variable domain: EAGVAQSPRYKIIEKRQSVAFWCNPISGHATLYWYQQILGQGPKLLIQFQNNGVVDDSQLPKDRFSAERLKGVDSTLKIQPAKLEDSAVYLCASSLDDDYGYTFGSGTRLTVV.

The rearrangement links TRBV5-1 to TRBJ2-2; the D gene is possibly TRBD1 (6 bases). CDR3 size: 16 residues. Trimming stripped 4 bases from V and 5 bases from J, with 18 bases between. Germline V CDR1 and CDR2: SGHRS, YFSETQ. CDR3 region: CASSINRDRRTGELFF. The CDR3 DNA follows: TGCGCCAGCAGCATAAACAGGGATAGGAGGACCGGGGAGCTGTTTTTT. The whole variable domain, filled in from reference TRBV5-1 and TRBJ2-2, reads KAGVTQTPRYLIKTRGQQVTLSCSPISGHRSVSWYQQTPGQGLQFLFEYFSETQRNKGNFPGRFSGRQFSNSRSEMNVSTLELGDSALYLCASSINRDRRTGELFFGEGSRLTVL.

The chain recombines TRBV11-2 with TRBJ1-2; D is undetermined. The CDR3 has 14 residues. Germline V gene sequence: CDR1 SGHAT, CDR2 FQNNGV. V was clipped by 1 base and J by 5 bases, with 11 bases between them. CDR3 region: CASSLVRETYGYTF. The DNA for the CDR3 is TGTGCCAGCAGCTTAGTAAGGGAGACTTATGGCTACACCTTC.

The rearrangement links TRBV5-1 to TRBJ2-7, with 7 bases aligning to TRBD2. J was trimmed by 4 bases and V by 4 bases; bases with no gene match: 14. Germline V gene lookup returns CDR1 SGHRS and CDR2 YFSETQ. The CDR3 has 16 amino acids. CDR3 DNA sequence: TGCGCCAGCAGCATTCTGGGGGGGGGTATCCAGTACGAGCAGTACTTC. It codes for CASSILGGGIQYEQYF.

J is TRBJ1-6 and V is TRBV13, with D uncertain. Per the germline V gene, CDR1 is PRHDT and CDR2 is FYEKMQ (reference sequence). With 3 bases removed from V and 10 bases from J, the gap between germline ends came to 13 bases. This CDR3 is built from 14 residues. The CDR3 loop is CASSLTPFGSPLHF. CDR3 nucleotide sequence: TGTGCCAGCAGCTTGACCCCCTTTGGGTCACCCCTCCACTTT. The full variable domain, completed using reference TRBV13 and TRBJ1-6, is AAGVIQSPRHLIKEKRETATLKCYPIPRHDTVYWYQQGPGQDPQFLISFYEKMQSDKGSIPDRFSAQQFSDYHSELNMSSLELGDSALYFCASSLTPFGSPLHFGNGTRLTVT.

The chain couples TRBV5-1 to TRBJ2-1; 9 nucleotides align to TRBD2. This CDR3 region has 14 residues. The trim removed 0 bases at V and 9 bases at J, leaving 4 bases unmatched. Germline assignment: CDR1 SGHRS and CDR2 YFSETQ. Here the CDR3 reads CASSLELAGPEQFF. For the CDR3, the DNA is TGCGCCAGCAGCTTGGAGCTAGCGGGGCCTGAGCAGTTCTTC.

This clone was detected once. The rearrangement links TRBV7-3 to TRBJ2-7, with 13 positions matching TRBD2. The CDR3 totals 15 residues. The junction had 3 bases not matched to a gene; V was cut back by 5 bases and J by 2 bases. Germline CDR1 reads SGHTA; CDR2 reads FQGTGA. CDR3 in DNA: TGTGCCAGCAGCCCTGGACTAGCGGGAGCCTACGAGCAGTACTTC. Amino acid sequence: CASSPGLAGAYEQYF.

J is TRBJ2-1 and V is TRBV5-1; TRBD2 might be the D (6 bases). This CDR3 is built from 15 residues. Trimming left V 0 bases short and J 4 bases short, with 11 bases between. Per the germline V gene, CDR1 is SGHRS and CDR2 is YFSETQ. The CDR3 sequence is CASSLGLDEYNEQFF. The CDR3 DNA sequence: TGCGCCAGCAGCTTGGGACTAGACGAATACAATGAGCAGTTCTTC.

The chain links TRBV29-1 to TRBJ2-7; D is ambiguous. The CDR3 extends over 14 amino acids. The V and J ends lost 2 bases and 5 bases respectively, with 16 bases between them. Per germline, CDR1 SQVTM and CDR2 ANQGSEA. As DNA, the CDR3 is TGCAGCGTTGAATTCCCTAGTGTTATCCACGAGCAGTACTTC. As protein: CSVEFPSVIHEQYF.

This clone appeared a few times. V and J are TRBV4-3 and TRBJ1-6, with D possibly being TRBD1 (5 bases). V lost 0 bases to trimming and J lost 9 bases, with 6 bases between them. CDR3 length: 13 residues. Germline CDR1 and CDR2: LGHNA and YSLEER. CDR3 loop: CASSQERGSPLHF. Written as DNA, the CDR3 is TGCGCCAGCAGCCAAGAGAGGGGTTCACCCCTCCACTTT.

The chain links TRBV19 to TRBJ1-2, with D possibly being TRBD1 (5 bases). Germline V CDR1 and CDR2: LNHDA, SQIVND (reference sequence). The CDR3 is made up of 14 amino acids. With 4 bases removed from V and 2 bases from J, the gap between germline ends came to 11 bases. The CDR3 loop reads CASSSTRGNYGYTF. DNA of the CDR3: TGTGCCAGTAGTAGTACCCGGGGGAACTATGGCTACACCTTC.

The chain recombines TRBV7-8 with TRBJ2-7; D is ambiguous. The V gene's germline CDR1 is SGHVS and CDR2 FQNEAQ. The CDR3 spans 11 residues. The germline V and J ends were trimmed by 1 base and 4 bases, with 2 bases remaining between them. The DNA of the CDR3 is TGTGCCAGCAGCTTAGTATACGAGCAGTACTTC. It translates to CASSLVYEQYF.

This chain links TRBV2 with TRBJ1-1; the D is unclear. CDR1 is SNHLY and CDR2 is FYNNEI in the germline V gene. V was trimmed by 7 bases and J by 1 base, leaving 7 bases between them. The CDR3 has 12 residues. The CDR3 spells CASTRTNTEAFF. The CDR3 DNA sequence: TGTGCCAGCACTCGCACGAACACTGAAGCTTTCTTT.

J is TRBJ2-3 and V is TRBV3-1 (or the pseudogene TRBV3-2); D is unclear. The germline CDR1 and CDR2 sequences are LGHDT and YNNKEL (reference sequence). This CDR3 is built from 15 residues. V was cut by 0 bases and J by 2 bases, with 9 bases left in between. CDR3 protein: CASSQDWGTTDTQYF. The CDR3 DNA follows: TGTGCCAGCAGCCAAGATTGGGGTACCACAGATACGCAGTATTTT.

The gene calls are TRBV2 and TRBJ1-1; a weak D match, TRBD1 (5 bases). Trimming took 6 bases from V and 4 from J, leaving 12 bases between them. The CDR3 totals 13 residues. From germline, CDR1 is SNHLY and CDR2 FYNNEI. DNA for the CDR3: TGTGCCAGCAGAGACCGGGGGGGCACTGAAGCTTTCTTT. Its translation: CASRDRGGTEAFF.

This rearrangement joins TRBV6-6 to TRBJ2-7; a weak D match, TRBD1 (5 bases). CDR3 length equals 14 residues. Germline loops: CDR1 MNHNY, CDR2 SVGAGI (reference sequence). Trimming pared 2 bases from V and 0 bases from J, leaving 8 bases between. The CDR3 loop reads CASSYLRVSYEQYF. The CDR3 region has the DNA TGTGCCAGCAGTTACCTCAGGGTCTCCTACGAGCAGTACTTC.

V usage is TRBV28 and J usage is TRBJ1-5, with 12 bases that match TRBD1. The V gene's germline CDR1 is MDHEN and CDR2 SYDVKM. CDR3 length: 15 amino acids. The junction had 6 bases not matched to a gene; V was cut back by 7 bases and J by 5 bases. The CDR3 nucleotides are TGTGCCAGCAAGGGACAGGGGGCTCCCGATCAGCCCCAGCATTTT. Amino acids: CASKGQGAPDQPQHF.